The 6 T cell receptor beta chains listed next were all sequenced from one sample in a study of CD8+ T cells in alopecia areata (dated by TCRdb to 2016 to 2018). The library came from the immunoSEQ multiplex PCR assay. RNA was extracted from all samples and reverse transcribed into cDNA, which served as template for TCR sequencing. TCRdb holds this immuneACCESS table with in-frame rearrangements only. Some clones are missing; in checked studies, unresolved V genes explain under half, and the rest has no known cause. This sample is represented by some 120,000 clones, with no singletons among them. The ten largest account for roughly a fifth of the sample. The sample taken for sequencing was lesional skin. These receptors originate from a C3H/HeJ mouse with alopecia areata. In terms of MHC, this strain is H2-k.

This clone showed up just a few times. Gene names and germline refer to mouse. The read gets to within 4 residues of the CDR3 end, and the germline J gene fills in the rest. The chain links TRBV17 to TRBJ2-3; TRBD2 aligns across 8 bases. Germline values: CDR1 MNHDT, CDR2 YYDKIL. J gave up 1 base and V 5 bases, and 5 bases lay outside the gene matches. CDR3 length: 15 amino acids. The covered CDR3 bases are TGTGCTAGCAGTGACTGGGGCCCCCGTGCAGAA. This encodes CASSDWGPRAE. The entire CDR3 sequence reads CASSDWGPRAETLYF.

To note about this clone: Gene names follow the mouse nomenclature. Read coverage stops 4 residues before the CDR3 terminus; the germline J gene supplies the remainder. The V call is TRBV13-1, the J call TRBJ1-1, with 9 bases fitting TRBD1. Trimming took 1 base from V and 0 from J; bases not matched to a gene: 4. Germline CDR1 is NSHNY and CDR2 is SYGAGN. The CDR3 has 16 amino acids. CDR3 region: CASSDMRDRANTEVFF. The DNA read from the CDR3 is TGTGCCAGCAGTGATATGAGGGACAGGGCAAACACA.

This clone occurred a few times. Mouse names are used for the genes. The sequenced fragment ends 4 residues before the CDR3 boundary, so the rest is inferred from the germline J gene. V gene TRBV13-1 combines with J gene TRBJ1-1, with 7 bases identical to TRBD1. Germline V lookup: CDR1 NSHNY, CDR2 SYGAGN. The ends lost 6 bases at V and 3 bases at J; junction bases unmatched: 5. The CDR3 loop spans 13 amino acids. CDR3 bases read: TGTGCCAGCAAGGGCAGGGGGGACACA. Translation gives CASKGRGDT. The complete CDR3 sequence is CASKGRGDTEVFF.

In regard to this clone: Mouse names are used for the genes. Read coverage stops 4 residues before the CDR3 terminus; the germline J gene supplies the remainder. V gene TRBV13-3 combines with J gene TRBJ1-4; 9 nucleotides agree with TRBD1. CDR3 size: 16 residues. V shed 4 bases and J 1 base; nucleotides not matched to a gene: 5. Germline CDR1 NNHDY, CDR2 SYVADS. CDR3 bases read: TGTGCCAGCAGTCACCGGGACAGGGCTTCCAACGAA. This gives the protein CASSHRDRASNE. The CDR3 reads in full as CASSHRDRASNERLFF.

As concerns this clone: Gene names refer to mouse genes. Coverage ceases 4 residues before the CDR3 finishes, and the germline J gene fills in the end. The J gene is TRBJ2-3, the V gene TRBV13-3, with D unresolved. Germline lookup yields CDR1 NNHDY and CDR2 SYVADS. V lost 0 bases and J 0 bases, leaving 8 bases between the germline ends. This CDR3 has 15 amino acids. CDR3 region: CASSDASGSAETLYF. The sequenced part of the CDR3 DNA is TGTGCCAGCAGTGATGCGTCAGGTAGTGCAGAA.

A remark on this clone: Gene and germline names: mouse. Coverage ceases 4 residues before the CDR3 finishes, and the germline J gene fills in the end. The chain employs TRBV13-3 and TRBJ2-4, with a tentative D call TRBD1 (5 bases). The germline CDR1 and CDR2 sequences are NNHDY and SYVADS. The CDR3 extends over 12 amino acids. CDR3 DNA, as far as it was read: TGTGCCAGCAGTTCAGGGATAAAC. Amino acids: CASSSGIN. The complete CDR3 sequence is CASSSGINTLYF.